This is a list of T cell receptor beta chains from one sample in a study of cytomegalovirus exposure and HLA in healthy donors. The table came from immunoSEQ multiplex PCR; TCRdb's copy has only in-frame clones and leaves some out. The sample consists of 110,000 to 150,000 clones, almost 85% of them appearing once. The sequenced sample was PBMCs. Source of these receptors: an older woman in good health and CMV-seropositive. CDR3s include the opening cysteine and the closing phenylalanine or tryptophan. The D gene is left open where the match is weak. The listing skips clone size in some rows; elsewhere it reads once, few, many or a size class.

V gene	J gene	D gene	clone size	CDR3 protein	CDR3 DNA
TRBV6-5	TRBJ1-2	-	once	CATGVRPYGYTF	TGTGCCACCGGGGTACGTCCCTATGGCTACACCTTC
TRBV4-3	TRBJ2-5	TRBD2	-	CASSQVAGVETQYF	TGCGCCAGCAGCCAAGTAGCGGGAGTAGAGACCCAGTACTTC
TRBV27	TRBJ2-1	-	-	CASSGEGLEQFF	TGTGCCAGCAGTGGAGAAGGACTAGAGCAGTTCTTC
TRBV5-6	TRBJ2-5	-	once	CASYSRGETQYF	TGTGCCAGCTACAGTCGGGGAGAGACCCAGTACTTC
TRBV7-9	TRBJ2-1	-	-	CASSQRIYNEQFF	TGTGCCAGCAGTCAGCGGATCTACAATGAGCAGTTCTTC
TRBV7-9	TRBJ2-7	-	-	CASSLGPEQYF	TGTGCCAGCAGCTTAGGCCCCGAGCAGTACTTC
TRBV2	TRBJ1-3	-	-	CASSADTGYGNTIYF	TGTGCCAGCAGCGCCGACACAGGGTATGGAAACACCATATATTTT
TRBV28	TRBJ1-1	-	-	CASSPLTPEAFF	TGTGCCAGCAGTCCTCTAACCCCTGAAGCTTTCTTT
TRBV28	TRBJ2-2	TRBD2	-	CASSSRIKSSGMNIGELFF	TGTGCCAGCAGTTCCCGGATAAAAAGTAGCGGGATGAACATCGGGGAGCTGTTTTTT
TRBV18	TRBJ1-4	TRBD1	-	CASSLLAPGQGDRNEKLFF	TGTGCCAGCTCACTCCTCGCTCCGGGACAGGGGGACCGTAATGAAAAACTGTTTTTT
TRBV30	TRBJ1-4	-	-	CAWSVLLNEKLFF	TGTGCCTGGAGTGTATTACTTAATGAAAAACTGTTTTTT
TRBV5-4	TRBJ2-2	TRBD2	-	CASSPGLAGDTGELFF	TGTGCCAGCAGCCCCGGACTAGCGGGGGACACCGGGGAGCTGTTTTTT
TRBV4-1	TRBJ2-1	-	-	CASSQPGSSLSNEQFF	TGCGCCAGCAGCCAACCGGGATCCTCCTTATCTAATGAGCAGTTCTTC
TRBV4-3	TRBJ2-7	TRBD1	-	CASSLQGPYEQYF	TGCGCCAGCAGTCTACAGGGGCCCTACGAGCAGTACTTC
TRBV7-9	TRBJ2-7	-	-	CASSSDLSYEQYF	TGTGCCAGCAGCTCCGACTTATCCTACGAGCAGTACTTC
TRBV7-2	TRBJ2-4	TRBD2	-	CASSVPGLGKGNIQYF	TGTGCCAGCAGCGTTCCGGGACTAGGGAAAGGAAACATTCAGTACTTC
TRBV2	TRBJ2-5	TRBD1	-	CASSPGQGQETQYF	TGTGCCAGCAGTCCCGGACAGGGCCAAGAGACCCAGTACTTC
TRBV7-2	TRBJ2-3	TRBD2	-	CASSPAWTSGSDTQYF	TGTGCCAGCAGCCCAGCATGGACTAGCGGATCAGATACGCAGTATTTT
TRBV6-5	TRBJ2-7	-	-	CASSSRNSGSPYEQYF	TGTGCCAGCAGTTCTCGAAATAGCGGATCTCCCTACGAGCAGTACTTC
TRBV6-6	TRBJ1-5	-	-	CASSYLQGNGAQHF	TGTGCCAGCAGTTACCTCCAGGGGAACGGGGCCCAGCATTTT
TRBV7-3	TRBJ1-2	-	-	CASSLIGRGAGGYTF	TGTGCCAGCAGCTTAATAGGGCGGGGGGCAGGTGGCTACACCTTC
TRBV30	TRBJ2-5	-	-	CAWSLASGTQYF	TGTGCCTGGAGTCTGGCGTCGGGGACCCAGTACTTC
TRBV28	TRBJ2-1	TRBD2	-	CASGDGGSSYNEQFF	TGTGCCAGCGGGGATGGCGGGAGCAGTTACAATGAGCAGTTCTTC
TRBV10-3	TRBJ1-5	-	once	CAIGRTANQPQHF	TGTGCCATCGGACGGACAGCTAATCAGCCCCAGCATTTT
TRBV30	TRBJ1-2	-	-	CAWGRGARGYGYTF	TGTGCCTGGGGCCGTGGGGCGCGGGGCTATGGCTACACCTTC
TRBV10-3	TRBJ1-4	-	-	CAISGGVDEKLFF	TGTGCCATCAGTGGGGGGGTGGATGAAAAACTGTTTTTT
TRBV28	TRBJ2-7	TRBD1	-	CASSPGSQGAYLSYEQYF	TGTGCCAGCAGTCCCGGGTCACAGGGGGCGTACCTCTCCTACGAGCAGTACTTC
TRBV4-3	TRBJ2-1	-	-	CASSRTDNEQFF	TGCGCCAGCAGCCGTACGGACAATGAGCAGTTCTTC
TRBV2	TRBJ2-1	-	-	CASHKRYLGEQFF	TGTGCCAGCCACAAACGGTATCTAGGCGAGCAGTTCTTC
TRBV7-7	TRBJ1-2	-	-	CASSLDSVASYPF	TGTGCTAGCAGCTTGGACTCGGTGGCGAGCTACCCCTTC